This T cell receptor (beta chain) is from a study of somatic mutations in cytotoxic T cells in rheumatoid arthritis. Notes on the study in general: Multiple comparisons were not accounted for in the slight TRBV07 underrepresentation seen in rheumatoid arthritis patients. Over 20% of CD8+ cells belonged to the largest CD8+ clone in about an eighth of the 65 patients.

Original processing notes: Published virus-specific TCRB sequences matched only a few of the patient CD8+ clones exceeding 1%. TCRdb's table, derived via immunoSEQ multiplex PCR, lists solely in-frame clones and lacks some. The V and J calls and clone size were taken over from that table, and D and trimming were inferred from the DNA. There are about 15,000 clones in the sample; about 80% occur only once, and roughly 20% lies in the top ten. Trimming took off 0 bases at V and 5 bases at J, with 13 bases between the two ends. Germline V gene sequence: CDR1 WNHNN, CDR2 SYGVQD (reference sequence). The CDR3 consists of 16 residues. This clone is large by share. Its specificity is unknown.

This chain joins TRBV10-1 and TRBJ2-2, with a tentative D call TRBD1 (6 bases). Input material: CD8+ T cells sorted from blood. This sequence originates from an adult with rheumatoid arthritis. The CDR3 is CASSESSGHLTGELFF. CDR3 nucleotide sequence: TGCGCCAGCAGTGAGTCGTCGGGACACCTAACCGGGGAGCTGTTTTTT.